This T cell receptor (beta chain) was sequenced in a study of blood T cell repertoires in COVID-19. In the study overall: Acute-phase and convalescent COVID-19 samples originated in the United States, Italy and Spain.

Authors' methods: From reference gene primer amplification, estimates of nucleated cell counts were derived. Clones were sequenced by immunoSEQ multiplex PCR, and TCRdb holds only the in-frame ones, with some missing. For V, J and clone size, that table is used; D and trimming come from the DNA. Of about 190,000 clones listed, 70% to 80% were seen once; the top ten hold 9.5% to 15%. The germline V gene encodes CDR1 SGHDT and CDR2 YYEEEE. The CDR3 has 14 amino acids. Trimming stripped 7 bases from V and 2 bases from J, with 15 bases between. This sequence joins TRBV5-6 and TRBJ1-2, with a weak D call TRBD1 (6 bases). This TCR was recovered from a woman in her forties or fifties with acute or convalescent COVID-19. Sequenced sample: peripheral blood. CDR3: CASAPYRVNYGYTF. The CDR3, as DNA: TGTGCCAGCGCCCCTTACAGGGTAAACTATGGCTACACCTTC. The entire variable domain, with the rest obtained from reference TRBV5-6 and TRBJ1-2, is as follows: DAGVTQSPTHLIKTRGQQVTLRCSPKSGHDTVSWYQQALGQGPQFIFQYYEEEERQRGNFPDRFSGHQFPNYSSELNVNALLLGDSALYLCASAPYRVNYGYTFGSGTRLTVV.